Following are 10 T cell receptor beta chains from one sample sequenced in a study of high-grade serous ovarian cancer treatment subgroups (dated by TCRdb to the early 2020s). The library was made by the immunoSEQ multiplex PCR assay. Sourced from immuneACCESS, this table was stored by TCRdb with only in-frame sequences that have V and J called. A share of the clones is absent; for the studies checked, an unresolved V gene accounts for under half, and the remainder has no known explanation. The sample table contains 3,000 to 4,000 clones; only one count was recorded for about 68% of them. In total, the top ten clones hold about 20% of the sample. The tumor samples were collected prior to definitive surgery or chemotherapy. What was sequenced was tumor tissue. Source of these receptors: a human donor with high-grade serous ovarian cancer.

The rearrangement joins TRBV7-9 to TRBJ2-3; the D is unclear. Germline V gene sequence: CDR1 SEHNR, CDR2 FQNEAQ (reference sequence). The V end lost 5 bases, the J end lost 7 bases, and 4 bases lay between the germline ends. This CDR3 has 10 residues. The DNA of the CDR3 is TGTGCCAGCAGCGGGCATACGCAGTATTTT. Protein product: CASSGHTQYF.

The chain joins TRBV18 to TRBJ1-1, with 7 positions matching TRBD1. This CDR3 spans 13 amino acids. Germline V CDR1 and CDR2: KGHSH, LQKENI. After removal of 5 bases from V and 1 base from J, the junction contained 1 base not matched to a gene. CDR3 residues: CASSDRANTEAFF. CDR3 nucleotide sequence: TGTGCCAGCTCAGACAGGGCGAACACTGAAGCTTTCTTT.

This clone has only a few counts. This chain uses TRBV28 with TRBJ1-1; 8 nucleotides line up with TRBD1. Germline values: CDR1 MDHEN, CDR2 SYDVKM. The CDR3 length is 15 residues. J gave up 4 bases and V 2 bases, and 6 bases lay outside the gene matches. The CDR3 region has the DNA TGTGCCAGCAGTTTAGTAGGACAGGGATCCACTGAAGCTTTCTTT. This encodes CASSLVGQGSTEAFF.

This clone was counted a single time. Other nucleotide sequences in the sample specify the same CDR3. The CDR3 DNA sequence: TGTGCCAGCAGCTTAGGACAGGGGACTGAAGCTTTCTTT. It is translated as CASSLGQGTEAFF. The chain carries TRBV7-2 and TRBJ1-1; 8 bases agree with TRBD1. The CDR3 spans 13 residues. V lost 1 base to trimming and J lost 5 bases; unmatched junction nucleotides: 0. CDR1 SGHTA and CDR2 FQGNSA come from the germline V gene.

In its sample, this clone was seen once. V usage is TRBV5-4 and J usage is TRBJ2-3, with D perhaps TRBD2 (5 bases). The CDR3 is 13 amino acids. In germline, CDR1 is SGHNT, CDR2 YYREEE (reference sequence). V was cut by 5 bases and J by 5 bases, with 12 bases left in between. The CDR3 sequence: CASRFVRGDTQYF. In DNA, the CDR3 is TGTGCCAGCAGGTTTGTCCGGGGAGATACGCAGTATTTT.

The chain couples TRBV27 to TRBJ1-2, with 9 bases fitting TRBD1. This CDR3 has 13 residues. Unmatched junction bases numbered 3, after V lost 8 bases and J lost 2 bases. The germline gives CDR1 MNHEY, CDR2 SMNVEV (reference sequence). The CDR3 coding sequence is TGTGCCAGCGGCGGACAGGGGAACTATGGCTACACCTTC. It translates to CASGGQGNYGYTF.

This clone appeared a single time. The V gene is TRBV14, the J gene TRBJ1-6; D not certain. Trimming took 4 bases from V and 1 from J, leaving 5 bases between them. CDR1 and CDR2 from the germline V gene are SGHDN and FVKESK. The CDR3 length is 14 residues. The CDR3 sequence is CASSLGSYNSPLHF. The CDR3 nucleotides are TGTGCCAGCAGCCTGGGGTCCTATAATTCACCCCTCCACTTT.

The chain's CDR3 is CASSLAGTGELFF. In DNA, the CDR3 is TGTGCCAGCAGCTTAGCGGGCACCGGGGAGCTGTTTTTT. The chain links TRBV7-9 to TRBJ2-2; D gene uncertain. There are 13 residues in the CDR3. V dropped 0 bases and J dropped 4 bases, with 3 bases sitting between them. Germline assignment: CDR1 SEHNR and CDR2 FQNEAQ (reference sequence).

The chain carries TRBV13 and TRBJ2-2; TRBD1 agrees at 7 bases. Germline assignment: CDR1 PRHDT and CDR2 FYEKMQ (reference sequence). The CDR3 extends over 13 amino acids. Germline trimming cut 5 bases from V and 6 bases from J; bases unmatched to any gene: 3. The CDR3 sequence is CASSLDRAGELFF. CDR3 bases: TGTGCCAGCAGCCTCGACAGGGCCGGGGAGCTGTTTTTT.

This CDR3 reads CASSLTRAGQPQHF. For the CDR3, the DNA is TGTGCCAGTAGCTTGACCAGGGCCGGCCAGCCCCAGCATTTT. The chain uses TRBV19 and TRBJ1-5, with a weak D call TRBD1 (5 bases). The length of the CDR3 is 14 residues. The V and J ends lost 6 bases and 7 bases respectively, with 16 bases between them. The V gene's germline CDR1 is LNHDA and CDR2 SQIVND (reference sequence).